This T cell receptor beta chain appears in the sequencing data of a study of Tregs in tolerant kidney transplant recipients. Study conclusions and caveats: Activated donor B cell expansion appeared to reveal the most relevant donor-specific TCRbeta repertoire. Some patients' samples used different primers over time, so nucleotide sequences weren't comparable. Biological reproducibility was not directly addressed in this study.

Related graft donors supplied nonmyeloablative bone marrow transplants, and mixed chimerism was transient. Unstimulated Tregs (CD4+CD25+CD127-) and CD4+CD25- non-Tregs were sorted from PBMCs. On this clone itself: Its antigen is still unknown.

Between the trimmed V and J ends, which lost 1 base and 8 bases, there was a span of 17 bases. The length of the CDR3 is 15 residues. From germline, CDR1 is SGHNT and CDR2 YENEEA. The data were produced by immunoSEQ multiplex PCR, yet TCRdb's version contains in-frame clones alone and is incomplete. The profile shows approximately 60,000 clones, 70% to 90% of them singletons. The chain is built from TRBV11-3 and TRBJ1-2; D remains unclear. The receptor comes from a human patient who received a combined kidney and bone marrow transplant. Some T cells may be supplied by the graft donor. The sample in question was CD4+ T cells from blood (PBMCs), obtained 6 months after the transplant. CDR3 sequence: CASSLVGSGWIGYTF. The DNA for the CDR3 is TGTGCCAGCAGCTTAGTCGGGAGTGGGTGGATCGGCTACACCTTC.